Listed here are 8 T cell receptor beta chains from one sample, sequenced in a study of blood T cell repertoires in COVID-19. The protocol was immunoSEQ multiplex PCR, while the TCRdb copy is restricted to in-frame clones and leaves out a portion. The sample holds more than 200,000 clones, about 86% seen once. The sample comprised peripheral blood. Source of these receptors: a middle-aged man with active or convalescent COVID-19.

The chain links TRBV12-5 to TRBJ1-1; possibly TRBD1 for D (6 bases). Deletions cut 5 bases from V and 6 bases from J, with 13 bases between. The CDR3 consists of 13 residues. Germline-derived CDR1 and CDR2 are LGHNT and FRNRAP. CDR3 nucleotide sequence: TGTGCTAGTGGTCTAGGGGGTATCGCTGAAGCTTTCTTT. This sequence encodes CASGLGGIAEAFF.

The genes are TRBV6-5 and TRBJ1-2; 7 bases line up with TRBD1. The CDR3 is 14 residues long. Unmatched junction bases numbered 5, after V lost 4 bases and J lost 3 bases. CDR1 and CDR2 from the germline V gene are MNHEY and SVGAGI. The CDR3 DNA sequence: TGTGCCAGCAGTTCCCGACAGGGCTACTATGGCTACACCTTC. It translates to CASSSRQGYYGYTF.

The chain carries TRBV5-1 and TRBJ2-7; maybe TRBD2 (5 bases). CDR1 is SGHRS and CDR2 is YFSETQ in the germline V gene. This CDR3 spans 14 amino acids. Trimming removed 0 bases from V and 7 bases from J, with 14 bases in between. The CDR3 sequence is CASSLGQRTGEQYF. In DNA, the CDR3 is TGCGCCAGCAGCTTGGGGCAGAGAACGGGGGAGCAGTACTTC.

The chain combines TRBV12-3 or TRBV12-4 with TRBJ2-7; D ambiguous. The CDR3 is made up of 13 amino acids. V lost 6 bases and J 2 bases, leaving 11 bases between the germline ends. The CDR3 sequence is CASRPSSPYEQYF. CDR3 DNA: TGTGCCAGCAGGCCCTCGAGCCCCTACGAGCAGTACTTC.

The gene calls are TRBV6-5 and TRBJ1-2; the match to TRBD1 covers 9 bases. The CDR3 runs to 13 residues. The V gene end was trimmed by 8 bases and the J gene end by 4 bases; junction bases not matched to a gene: 5. CDR1 MNHEY and CDR2 SVGAGI come from the germline V gene. As DNA, the CDR3 is TGTGCCAGCGAGGACAGGGGATTCTATGGCTACACCTTC. Protein product: CASEDRGFYGYTF.

The CDR3 is CASSPPGQASKVKNQPQHF. CDR3 bases: TGTGCCAGTAGTCCTCCGGGACAGGCCTCCAAGGTAAAGAATCAGCCCCAGCATTTT. The J gene is TRBJ1-5, the V gene TRBV19; TRBD1 agrees at 8 bases. The CDR3 length is 19 residues. Germline trimming cut 5 bases from V and 4 bases from J; bases unmatched to any gene: 19. The germline V gene encodes CDR1 LNHDA and CDR2 SQIVND (reference sequence).

The chain uses TRBV30 and TRBJ1-2; 10 bases match TRBD1. J gave up 4 bases and V 0 bases, and 17 bases lay outside the gene matches. The CDR3 is 19 amino acids. CDR1 is GTSNPN, CDR2 SVGIG, per germline (reference sequence). CDR3 protein: CAWSVQGFAGQGFIYGYTF. The CDR3 nucleotides are TGTGCCTGGAGTGTACAGGGTTTCGCGGGACAGGGGTTTATCTATGGCTACACCTTC. The full variable domain, completed using reference TRBV30 and TRBJ1-2, is SQTIHQWPATLVQPVGSPLSLECTVEGTSNPNLYWYRQAAGRGLQLLFYSVGIGQISSEVPQNLSASRPQDRQFILSSKKLLLSDSGFYLCAWSVQGFAGQGFIYGYTFGSGTRLTVV.

The chain's CDR3 is CASRSSEFYGYTF. DNA for the CDR3: TGTGCCAGCAGGTCTAGTGAGTTCTATGGCTACACCTTC. This chain uses TRBV27 with TRBJ1-2; D not certain. CDR1 and CDR2 (germline): MNHEY, SMNVEV (reference sequence). The CDR3 contains 13 residues. V shed 6 bases and J shed 4 bases, with 12 bases lying between them.